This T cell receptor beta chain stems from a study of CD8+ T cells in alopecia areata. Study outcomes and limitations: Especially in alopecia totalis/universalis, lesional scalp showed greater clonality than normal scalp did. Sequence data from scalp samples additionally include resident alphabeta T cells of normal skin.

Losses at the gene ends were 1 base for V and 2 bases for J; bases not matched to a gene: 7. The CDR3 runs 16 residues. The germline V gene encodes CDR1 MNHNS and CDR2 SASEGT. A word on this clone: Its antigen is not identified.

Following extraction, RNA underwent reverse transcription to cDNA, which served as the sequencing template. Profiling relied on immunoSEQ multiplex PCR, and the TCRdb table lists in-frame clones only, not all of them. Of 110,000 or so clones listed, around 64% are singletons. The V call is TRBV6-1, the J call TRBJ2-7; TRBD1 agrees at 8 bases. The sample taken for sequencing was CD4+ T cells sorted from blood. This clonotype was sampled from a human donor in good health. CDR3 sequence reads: CASSEGKGTGTYEQYF. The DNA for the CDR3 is TGTGCCAGCAGTGAAGGGAAAGGGACAGGTACCTACGAGCAGTACTTC.